Listed below are T cell receptor beta chains from one sample, sequenced in a study of a mutant IDH1 vaccine in newly diagnosed glioma. The table came from immunoSEQ multiplex PCR; TCRdb's copy has only in-frame clones and leaves some out. Among about 15,000 clones listed, over 75% were seen once. The specimen comprised PBMCs, sampled from a glioma patient treated with radiotherapy, temozolomide or both. Receptors originate from a middle-aged woman with glioma. Some clones in this sample may be carry-over from other donors' samples. Each CDR3 is given with its conserved first and last residue. Each record gives: D gene, J gene, clone size, V gene, CDR3 DNA, CDR3 protein. D genes are given only for firm matches. For some rows the clone size is stated as once, few or many, or as a class when expanded; others skip it.

d_call: NA
j_call: TRBJ1-2
clone_size: NA
v_call: TRBV7-2
cdr3_nt: TGTGCCAGCAGCTTAGGTACAGGCTCCCGCCTATATGGCTACACCTTC
cdr3_aa: CASSLGTGSRLYGYTF

d_call: NA
j_call: TRBJ1-4
clone_size: NA
v_call: TRBV4-1
cdr3_nt: TGCGCCAGCACCCAGTCGGCCGGGACACCACCTAATGAAAAACTGTTTTTT
cdr3_aa: CASTQSAGTPPNEKLFF

d_call: TRBD1
j_call: TRBJ2-5
clone_size: NA
v_call: TRBV2
cdr3_nt: TGTGCCATTCAACCGGGACAGATGATCGGGGAGACCCAGTACTTC
cdr3_aa: CAIQPGQMIGETQYF

d_call: NA
j_call: TRBJ2-7
clone_size: NA
v_call: TRBV27
cdr3_nt: TGTGCCAGCAGTCCCCTAGGACGAGTCTACGAGCAGTACTTC
cdr3_aa: CASSPLGRVYEQYF

d_call: TRBD1
j_call: TRBJ2-3
clone_size: NA
v_call: TRBV15
cdr3_nt: TGTGCCACCAGCGCTAGACAGGGGACAGATACGCAGTATTTT
cdr3_aa: CATSARQGTDTQYF

d_call: TRBD2
j_call: TRBJ2-2
clone_size: NA
v_call: TRBV19
cdr3_nt: TGTGCCAGTAGTCGACTAGCGGTGAACACCGGGGAGCTGTTTTTT
cdr3_aa: CASSRLAVNTGELFF

d_call: TRBD2
j_call: TRBJ2-7
clone_size: once
v_call: TRBV2
cdr3_nt: TGTGCCAGCACGGGGGGACCCTACGAGCAGTACTTC
cdr3_aa: CASTGGPYEQYF

d_call: NA
j_call: TRBJ2-3
clone_size: NA
v_call: TRBV2
cdr3_nt: TGTGCCAGCAGTGAAGACCATTACCCCACAGATACGCAGTATTTT
cdr3_aa: CASSEDHYPTDTQYF

d_call: NA
j_call: TRBJ1-6
clone_size: NA
v_call: TRBV5-1
cdr3_nt: TGCGCCAGCAGCTTGTCGGGGGCCGGGAGGTCACCCCTCCACTTT
cdr3_aa: CASSLSGAGRSPLHF

d_call: TRBD1
j_call: TRBJ2-7
clone_size: NA
v_call: TRBV13
cdr3_nt: TGTGCCAGCAGCCGATACGGGACAGGGTTGTACGAGCAGTACTTC
cdr3_aa: CASSRYGTGLYEQYF

d_call: NA
j_call: TRBJ2-5
clone_size: NA
v_call: TRBV6-1
cdr3_nt: TGTGCCAGCAGTGATCTCCTGGGGGCTCAAGAGACCCAGTACTTC
cdr3_aa: CASSDLLGAQETQYF

d_call: NA
j_call: TRBJ2-5
clone_size: NA
v_call: TRBV6-1
cdr3_nt: TGTGCCAGCAGTGTTCAGCTTCAAGAGACCCAGTACTTC
cdr3_aa: CASSVQLQETQYF

d_call: NA
j_call: TRBJ1-1
clone_size: NA
v_call: TRBV5-1
cdr3_nt: TGCGCCAGCAGCTTGGTGGTAGGGTATGACACTGAAGCTTTCTTT
cdr3_aa: CASSLVVGYDTEAFF

d_call: NA
j_call: TRBJ2-7
clone_size: NA
v_call: TRBV10-1
cdr3_nt: TGCGCCAGCAGTGATGGAGGTCCCGTTCTCGAGCAGTACTTC
cdr3_aa: CASSDGGPVLEQYF

d_call: NA
j_call: TRBJ2-7
clone_size: NA
v_call: TRBV13
cdr3_nt: TGTGCCAGCAGCAGGAATAGCGGATCCTACGAGCAGTACTTC
cdr3_aa: CASSRNSGSYEQYF

d_call: NA
j_call: TRBJ2-1
clone_size: NA
v_call: TRBV5-1
cdr3_nt: TGCGCCAGCAGCTTGGCCGGGTCGGGCCACAATGAGCAGTTCTTC
cdr3_aa: CASSLAGSGHNEQFF

d_call: NA
j_call: TRBJ2-3
clone_size: NA
v_call: TRBV19
cdr3_nt: TGTGCCAGTGGCAGCCGTGTTCGGGATACGCAGTATTTT
cdr3_aa: CASGSRVRDTQYF

d_call: NA
j_call: TRBJ1-3
clone_size: NA
v_call: TRBV19
cdr3_nt: TGTGCCAGTAGTGACCTCCGCAGGGGCGTCTCTGGAAACACCATATATTTT
cdr3_aa: CASSDLRRGVSGNTIYF

d_call: NA
j_call: TRBJ2-5
clone_size: NA
v_call: TRBV11-3
cdr3_nt: TGTGCCAGCAGCTTGGGTTACGATGGGTTTGGGGGAGAGACCCAGTACTTC
cdr3_aa: CASSLGYDGFGGETQYF

d_call: TRBD2
j_call: TRBJ2-3
clone_size: NA
v_call: TRBV19
cdr3_nt: TGTGCCAGTAGTATGAGGAGGACTAGCGGGGGACTTACAGATACGCAGTATTTT
cdr3_aa: CASSMRRTSGGLTDTQYF

d_call: NA
j_call: TRBJ1-1
clone_size: NA
v_call: TRBV30
cdr3_nt: TGTGTCTGTAACAGGGTATTGGACACTGAAGCTTTCTTT
cdr3_aa: CVCNRVLDTEAFF